This T cell receptor (beta chain) appears in the sequencing data of a study of preoperative IRX-2 immunotherapy in early breast cancer. The method was immunoSEQ multiplex PCR; TCRdb's version includes in-frame clones alone and lacks a portion of them. This table has around 13,000 clones, more than 75% appearing once. This CDR3 comprises 15 residues. The germline gives CDR1 KGHSH, CDR2 LQKENI. V shed 2 bases and J 2 bases; nucleotides not matched to a gene: 3. Treatment reported: preoperative locoregional IRX-2 cytokine immunotherapy. This phase Ib study tested locoregional IRX-2 cytokine immunotherapy given before surgery.

The TCR was taken from a human donor with breast cancer. This sample was gathered from a patient treated with IRX-2 immunotherapy. J is TRBJ2-7 and V is TRBV18, with 10 nucleotides matching TRBD1. CDR3 sequence reads: CASSPAGTGAYEQYV. Written as DNA, the CDR3 is TGTGCCAGCTCACCAGCCGGGACAGGGGCCTACGAGCAGTACGTC.